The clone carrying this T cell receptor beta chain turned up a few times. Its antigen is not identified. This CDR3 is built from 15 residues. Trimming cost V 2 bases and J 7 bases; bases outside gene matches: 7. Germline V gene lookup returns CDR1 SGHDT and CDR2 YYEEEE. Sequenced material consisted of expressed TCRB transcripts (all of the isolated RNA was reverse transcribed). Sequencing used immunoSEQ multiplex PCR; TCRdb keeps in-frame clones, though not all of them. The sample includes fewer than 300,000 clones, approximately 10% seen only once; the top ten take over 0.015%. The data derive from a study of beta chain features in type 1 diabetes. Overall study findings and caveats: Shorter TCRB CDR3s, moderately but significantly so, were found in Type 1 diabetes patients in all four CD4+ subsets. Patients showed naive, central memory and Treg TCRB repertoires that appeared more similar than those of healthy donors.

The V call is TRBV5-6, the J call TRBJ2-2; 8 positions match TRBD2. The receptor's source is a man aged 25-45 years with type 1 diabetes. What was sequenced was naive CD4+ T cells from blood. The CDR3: CASSFGPAGGGELFF. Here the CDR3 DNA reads TGTGCCAGCAGCTTTGGCCCCGCGGGGGGCGGGGAGCTGTTTTTT.